The entry that follows covers one T cell receptor (beta chain) sequence. The data originate from a study of blood T cell repertoires in COVID-19. The assay was immunoSEQ multiplex PCR, and TCRdb's table has in-frame clones only and misses some. Counted here are 25,000 to 30,000 clones, 89% occurring once; the ten biggest clones make up roughly 2.7%. Germline loops: CDR1 LNHDA, CDR2 SQIVND (reference sequence). V was shortened by 4 bases and J by 7 bases, with 16 bases between the two germline ends. The length of the CDR3 is 15 residues. The chain has TRBV19 and TRBJ1-4, with D maybe TRBD1 (6 bases). Sequencing was carried out using peripheral blood. The source of this sequence is a human donor in a cohort sampled during active COVID-19. The chain's CDR3 is CASSTSTGISEKLFF. The CDR3 DNA sequence: TGTGCCAGTAGTACATCCACAGGGATCAGTGAAAAACTGTTTTTT.